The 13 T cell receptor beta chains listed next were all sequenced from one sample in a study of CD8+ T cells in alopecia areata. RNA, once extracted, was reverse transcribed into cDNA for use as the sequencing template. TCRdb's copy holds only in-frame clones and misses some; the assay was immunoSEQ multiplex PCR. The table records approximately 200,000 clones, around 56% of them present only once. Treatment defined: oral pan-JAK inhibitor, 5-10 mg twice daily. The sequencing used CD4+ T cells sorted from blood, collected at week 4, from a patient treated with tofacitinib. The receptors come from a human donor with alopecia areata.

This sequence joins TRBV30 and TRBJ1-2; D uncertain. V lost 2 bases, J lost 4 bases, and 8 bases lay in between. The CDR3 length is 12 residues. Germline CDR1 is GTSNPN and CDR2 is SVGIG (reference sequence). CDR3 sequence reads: CAWSPQIYGYTF. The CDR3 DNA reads TGTGCCTGGAGTCCACAGATCTATGGCTACACCTTC.

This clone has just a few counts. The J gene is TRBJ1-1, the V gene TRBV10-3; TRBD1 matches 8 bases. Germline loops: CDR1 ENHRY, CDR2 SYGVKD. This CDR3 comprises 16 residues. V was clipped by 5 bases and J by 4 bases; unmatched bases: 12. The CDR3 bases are TGTGCCATCAGTTCTCCTACAGGGGGGTTCGGCACTGAAGCTTTCTTT. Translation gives CAISSPTGGFGTEAFF.

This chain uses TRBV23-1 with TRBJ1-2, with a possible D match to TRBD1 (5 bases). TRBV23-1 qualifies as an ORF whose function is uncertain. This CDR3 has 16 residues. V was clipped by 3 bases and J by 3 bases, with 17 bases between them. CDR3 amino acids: CASSHRRPARDYGYTF. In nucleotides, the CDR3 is TGCGCCAGCAGTCATCGGCGTCCGGCCAGGGACTATGGCTACACCTTC.

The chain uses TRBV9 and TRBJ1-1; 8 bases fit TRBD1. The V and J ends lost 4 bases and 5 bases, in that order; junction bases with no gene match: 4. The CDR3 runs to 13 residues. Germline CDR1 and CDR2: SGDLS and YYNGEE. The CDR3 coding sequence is TGTGCCAGCAGCTCGGACAGGGCTACTGAAGCTTTCTTT. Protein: CASSSDRATEAFF.

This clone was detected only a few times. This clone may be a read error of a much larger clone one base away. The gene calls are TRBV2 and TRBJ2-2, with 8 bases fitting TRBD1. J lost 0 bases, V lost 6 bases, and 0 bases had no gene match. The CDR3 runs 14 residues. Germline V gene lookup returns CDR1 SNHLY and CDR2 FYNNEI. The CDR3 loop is CASRDRANTGELFF. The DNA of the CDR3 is TGTGCCAGCAGGGACAGGGCGAACACCGGGGAGCTGTTTTTT.

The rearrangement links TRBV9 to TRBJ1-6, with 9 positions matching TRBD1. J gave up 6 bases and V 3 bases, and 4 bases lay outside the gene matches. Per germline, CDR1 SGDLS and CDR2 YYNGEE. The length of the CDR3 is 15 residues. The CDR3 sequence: CASSAGTGINSPLHF. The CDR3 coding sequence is TGTGCCAGCAGCGCTGGGACAGGGATTAATTCACCCCTCCACTTT.

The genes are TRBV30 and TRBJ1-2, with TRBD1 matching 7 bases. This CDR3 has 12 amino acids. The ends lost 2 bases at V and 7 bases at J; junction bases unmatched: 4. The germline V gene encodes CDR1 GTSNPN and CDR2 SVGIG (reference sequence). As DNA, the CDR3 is TGTGCCTGGAGTACAGGGGTCGGTGGCTACACCTTC. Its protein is CAWSTGVGGYTF.

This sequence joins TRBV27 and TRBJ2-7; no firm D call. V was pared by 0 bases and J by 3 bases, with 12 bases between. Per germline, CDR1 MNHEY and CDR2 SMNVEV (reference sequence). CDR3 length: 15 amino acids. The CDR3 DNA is TGTGCCAGCAGTTTATCCGGCCTGATGAACTACGAGCAGTACTTC. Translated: CASSLSGLMNYEQYF.

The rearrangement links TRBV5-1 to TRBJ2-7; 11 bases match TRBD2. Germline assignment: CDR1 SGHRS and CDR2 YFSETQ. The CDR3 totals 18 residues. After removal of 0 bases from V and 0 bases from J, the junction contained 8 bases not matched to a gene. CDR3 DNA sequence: TGCGCCAGCAGCTTGGAAGCTAGCGGGGGGACATCCTCCTACGAGCAGTACTTC. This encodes CASSLEASGGTSSYEQYF.

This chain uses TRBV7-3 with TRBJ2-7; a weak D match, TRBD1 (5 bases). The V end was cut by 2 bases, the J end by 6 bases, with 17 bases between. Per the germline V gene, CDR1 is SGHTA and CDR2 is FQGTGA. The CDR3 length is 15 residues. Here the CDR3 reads CASSLDPGRVGEQYF. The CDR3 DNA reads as TGTGCCAGCAGCTTAGACCCCGGCAGGGTGGGCGAGCAGTACTTC.

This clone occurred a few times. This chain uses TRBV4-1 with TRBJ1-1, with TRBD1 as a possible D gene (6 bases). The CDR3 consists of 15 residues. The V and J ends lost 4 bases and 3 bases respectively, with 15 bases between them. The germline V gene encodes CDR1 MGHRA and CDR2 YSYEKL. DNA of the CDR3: TGCGCCAGCAGCCGCACCGGGACATCACACACTGAAGCTTTCTTT. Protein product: CASSRTGTSHTEAFF.

The CDR3 DNA reads TGCGCCAGCAGCCCTGACGGAAGGGGTAACACTGAAGCTTTCTTT. It translates to CASSPDGRGNTEAFF. This chain connects TRBV5-1 to TRBJ1-1; tentative D call: TRBD1 (5 bases). Germline CDR1 SGHRS, CDR2 YFSETQ. This CDR3 comprises 15 residues. V lost 4 bases and J lost 2, with 15 bases in between.

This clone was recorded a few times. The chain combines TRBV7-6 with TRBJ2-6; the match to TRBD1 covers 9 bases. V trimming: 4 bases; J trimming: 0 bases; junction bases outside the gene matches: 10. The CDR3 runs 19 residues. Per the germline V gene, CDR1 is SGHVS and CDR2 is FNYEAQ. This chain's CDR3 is CASSSLSGQGVSGANVLTF. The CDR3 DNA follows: TGTGCCAGCAGCTCCCTTTCGGGACAGGGTGTCTCTGGGGCCAACGTCCTGACTTTC.